This T cell receptor beta chain was observed in a study of cytomegalovirus exposure and HLA in healthy donors. Turning to the study itself: A prior analysis found 117 million unique TCR beta sequences from about 179 million T cells. Study results and caveats: What a later analysis showed was that several of the most significant clusters appeared linked to common viral pathogens.

A remark on this clone: Its antigen is as yet unknown.

V dropped 8 bases and J dropped 2 bases, with 10 bases sitting between them. Germline-derived CDR1 and CDR2 are LNHDA and SQIVND (reference sequence). The CDR3 totals 13 residues. Both 60 Vbeta primers and 13 Jbeta primers went into the PCR. Using immunoSEQ multiplex PCR, the repertoire was profiled, and TCRdb retains in-frame clones only, with some absent. The sample includes some 160,000 clones. The donors comprised healthy bone marrow donors. The chain employs TRBV19 and TRBJ1-3; no clear D. The source of this sequence is a man aged 25-40 years in good health and CMV-seronegative. Sequencing used PBMCs. In DNA form, the CDR3 reads TGTGCCAGTGAAAAGGGAGCTGGAAACACCATATATTTT. This encodes CASEKGAGNTIYF.